Below are 5 T cell receptor beta chains sequenced from a single sample in a study of blood T cell repertoires in COVID-19. Profiled with immunoSEQ multiplex PCR; TCRdb holds only in-frame clones, not every one. The data show about 280,000 clones, with 85% to 90% seen just once and approximately 4.3% held by the top ten. Sequencing input: peripheral blood. The receptors come from a man in his forties or fifties with acute or convalescent COVID-19.

The J gene is TRBJ1-4, the V gene TRBV2; D remains unclear. V gave up 5 bases and J gave up 7 bases, with 11 bases separating them. Germline CDR1 reads SNHLY; CDR2 reads FYNNEI. The CDR3 sequence is 13 residues long. The CDR3 coding sequence is TGTGCCAGCAGTACGAGATTTGGTGAAAAACTGTTTTTT. It codes for CASSTRFGEKLFF.

The V call is TRBV25-1, the J call TRBJ1-4; D not resolved. The ends were cut back, 6 bases at V and 1 base at J, with 6 bases in the middle. Germline values: CDR1 MGHDK, CDR2 SYGVNS. The CDR3 extends over 13 amino acids. The CDR3 loop reads CASRELTNEKLFF. The CDR3 region has the DNA TGTGCCAGCAGAGAACTAACTAATGAAAAACTGTTTTTT.

This chain joins TRBV5-1 and TRBJ1-4; 7 nucleotides align to TRBD1. The CDR3 loop spans 16 amino acids. Looked up from germline, CDR1 is SGHRS and CDR2 is YFSETQ. V dropped 5 bases and J dropped 0; count of bases not matched to a gene: 7. CDR3 loop: CASSWAGGTTNEKLFF. CDR3 bases: TGCGCCAGCAGTTGGGCAGGGGGAACAACTAATGAAAAACTGTTTTTT.

The chain links TRBV2 to TRBJ2-2, with D possibly TRBD2 on 5 matching bases. The CDR3 runs to 14 residues. Germline lookup yields CDR1 SNHLY and CDR2 FYNNEI. V gave up 7 bases and J gave up 0 bases, with 9 bases separating them. The DNA of the CDR3 is TGTGCCAGCAAGAGGGCCGCGAACACCGGGGAGCTGTTTTTT. Encoded protein: CASKRAANTGELFF.

This chain joins TRBV24-1 and TRBJ2-1; D possibly corresponds to TRBD1 (6 bases). The length of the CDR3 is 16 residues. Germline values: CDR1 KGHDR, CDR2 SFDVKD. The ends were cut back, 3 bases at V and 5 bases at J, with 16 bases in the middle. Here the CDR3 DNA reads TGTGCCACCAGTGATACATTCCAGGGGATCAACAATGAGCAGTTCTTC. Protein product: CATSDTFQGINNEQFF.